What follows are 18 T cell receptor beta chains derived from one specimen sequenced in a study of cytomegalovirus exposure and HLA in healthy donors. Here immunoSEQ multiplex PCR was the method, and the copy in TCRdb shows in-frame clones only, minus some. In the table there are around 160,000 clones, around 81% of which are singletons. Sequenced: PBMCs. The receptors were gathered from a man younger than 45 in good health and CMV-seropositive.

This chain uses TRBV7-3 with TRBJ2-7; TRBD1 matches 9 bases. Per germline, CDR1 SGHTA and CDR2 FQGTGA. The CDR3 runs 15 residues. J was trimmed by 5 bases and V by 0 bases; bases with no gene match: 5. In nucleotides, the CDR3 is TGTGCCAGCAGCTTAACCGCCACAGGGGGCCACGAGCAGTACTTC. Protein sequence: CASSLTATGGHEQYF.

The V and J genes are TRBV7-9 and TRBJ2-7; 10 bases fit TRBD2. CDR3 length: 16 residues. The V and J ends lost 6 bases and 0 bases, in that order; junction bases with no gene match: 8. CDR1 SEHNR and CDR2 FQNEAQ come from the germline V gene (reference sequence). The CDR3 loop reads CASRLASGGLSYEQYF. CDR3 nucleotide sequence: TGTGCCAGCAGACTGGCTAGCGGGGGTCTCTCCTACGAGCAGTACTTC.

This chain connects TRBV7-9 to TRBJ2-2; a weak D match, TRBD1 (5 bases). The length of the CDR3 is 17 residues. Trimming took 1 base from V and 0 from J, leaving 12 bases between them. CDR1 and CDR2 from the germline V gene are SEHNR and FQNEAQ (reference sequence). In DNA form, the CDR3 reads TGTGCCAGCAGCTTAGGACAGTATCAACCGAACACCGGGGAGCTGTTTTTT. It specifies CASSLGQYQPNTGELFF. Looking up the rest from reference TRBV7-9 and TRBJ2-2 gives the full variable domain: DTGVSQNPRHKITKRGQNVTFRCDPISEHNRLYWYRQTLGQGPEFLTYFQNEAQLEKSRLLSDRFSAERPKGSFSTLEIQRTEQGDSAMYLCASSLGQYQPNTGELFFGEGSRLTVL.

The CDR3 sequence: CASSLADGQFYEAFF. The CDR3 DNA sequence: TGTGCCAGCAGCTTAGCCGACGGACAGTTCTATGAAGCTTTCTTT. V is TRBV7-9 and J is TRBJ1-1, with a tentative D call TRBD1 (6 bases). Per the germline V gene, CDR1 is SEHNR and CDR2 is FQNEAQ (reference sequence). V was clipped by 0 bases and J by 7 bases, with 15 bases between them. The CDR3 length is 15 residues. The whole variable domain, remainder taken from reference TRBV7-9 and TRBJ1-1, is DTGVSQNPRHKITKRGQNVTFRCDPISEHNRLYWYRQTLGQGPEFLTYFQNEAQLEKSRLLSDRFSAERPKGSFSTLEIQRTEQGDSAMYLCASSLADGQFYEAFFGQGTRLTVV.

The CDR3 loop reads CASSSRGARGETQYF. CDR3 DNA: TGTGCCAGCAGCTCCCGGGGGGCCCGGGGGGAGACCCAGTACTTC. The chain joins TRBV11-3 to TRBJ2-5; the D gene is possibly TRBD2 (7 bases). The CDR3 length is 15 residues. The V gene lost 4 bases and the J gene lost 5 bases, with 17 bases spanning the gap. Germline V CDR1 and CDR2: SGHNT, YENEEA. Full variable domain (outside the CDR3, taken from reference TRBV11-3 and TRBJ2-5): EAGVVQSPRYKIIEKKQPVAFWCNPISGHNTLYWYLQNLGQGPELLIRYENEEAVDDSQLPKDRFSAERLKGVDSTLKIQPAELGDSAVYLCASSSRGARGETQYFGPGTRLLVL.

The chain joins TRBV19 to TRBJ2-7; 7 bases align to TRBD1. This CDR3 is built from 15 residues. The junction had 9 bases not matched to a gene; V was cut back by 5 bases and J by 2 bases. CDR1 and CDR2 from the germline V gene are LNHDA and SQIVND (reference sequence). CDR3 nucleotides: TGTGCCAGTAGTGCCCGGGACAGTTCTCCCTACGAGCAGTACTTC. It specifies CASSARDSSPYEQYF.

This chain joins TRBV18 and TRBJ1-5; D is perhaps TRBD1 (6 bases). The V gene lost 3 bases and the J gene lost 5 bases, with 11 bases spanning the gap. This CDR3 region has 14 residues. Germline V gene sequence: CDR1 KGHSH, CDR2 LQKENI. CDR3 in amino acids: CASSPSPGDQPQHF. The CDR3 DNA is TGTGCCAGCTCACCTTCGCCAGGGGATCAGCCCCAGCATTTT.

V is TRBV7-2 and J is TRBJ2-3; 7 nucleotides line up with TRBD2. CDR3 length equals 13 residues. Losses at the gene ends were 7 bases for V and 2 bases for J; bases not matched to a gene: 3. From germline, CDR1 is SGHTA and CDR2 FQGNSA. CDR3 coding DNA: TGTGCCAGCACAGCGGGGTTCACAGATACGCAGTATTTT. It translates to CASTAGFTDTQYF.

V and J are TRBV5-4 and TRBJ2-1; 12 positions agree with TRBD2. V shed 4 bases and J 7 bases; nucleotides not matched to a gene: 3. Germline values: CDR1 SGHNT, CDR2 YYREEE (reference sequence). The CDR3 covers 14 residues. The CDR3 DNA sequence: TGTGCCAGCAGCCTAGCGGGGGGGCCGAATGAGCAGTTCTTC. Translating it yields CASSLAGGPNEQFF.

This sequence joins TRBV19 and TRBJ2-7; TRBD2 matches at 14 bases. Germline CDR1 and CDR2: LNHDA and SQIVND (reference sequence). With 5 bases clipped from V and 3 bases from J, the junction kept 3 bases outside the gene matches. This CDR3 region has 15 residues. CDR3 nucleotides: TGTGCCAGTAGTCGAGGGACTAGCGGGGGCTACGAGCAGTACTTC. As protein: CASSRGTSGGYEQYF. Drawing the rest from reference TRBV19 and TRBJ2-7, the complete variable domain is DGGITQSPKYLFRKEGQNVTLSCEQNLNHDAMYWYRQDPGQGLRLIYYSQIVNDFQKGDIAEGYSVSREKKESFPLTVTSAQKNPTAFYLCASSRGTSGGYEQYFGPGTRLTVT.

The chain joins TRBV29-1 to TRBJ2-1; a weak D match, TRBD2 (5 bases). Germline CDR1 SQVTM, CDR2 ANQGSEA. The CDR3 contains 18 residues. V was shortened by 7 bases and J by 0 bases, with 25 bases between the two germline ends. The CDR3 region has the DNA TGCAGCGCCGCCGGGAAGGTTCACGGCCCTAACTCCTACAATGAGCAGTTCTTC. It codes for CSAAGKVHGPNSYNEQFF.

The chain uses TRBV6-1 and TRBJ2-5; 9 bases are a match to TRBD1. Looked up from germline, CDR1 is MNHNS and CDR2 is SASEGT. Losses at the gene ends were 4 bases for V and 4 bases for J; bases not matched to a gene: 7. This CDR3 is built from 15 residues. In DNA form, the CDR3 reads TGTGCCAGCAGTGCCCGGGGACAGGGCGGAGAGACCCAGTACTTC. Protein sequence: CASSARGQGGETQYF.

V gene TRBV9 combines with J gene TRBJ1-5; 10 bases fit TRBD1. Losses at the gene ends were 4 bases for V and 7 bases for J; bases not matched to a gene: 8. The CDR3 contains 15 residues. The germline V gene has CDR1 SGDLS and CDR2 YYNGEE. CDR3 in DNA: TGTGCCAGCAGCTGGACAGGGGGACCAAACCAGCCCCAGCATTTT. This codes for CASSWTGGPNQPQHF.

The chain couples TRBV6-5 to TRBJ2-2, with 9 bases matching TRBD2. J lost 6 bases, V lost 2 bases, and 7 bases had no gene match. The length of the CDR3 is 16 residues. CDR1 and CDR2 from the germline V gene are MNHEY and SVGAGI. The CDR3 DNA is TGTGCCAGCAGTTACACACCTGGCGGGGGGGCCGGGGAGCTGTTTTTT. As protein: CASSYTPGGGAGELFF.

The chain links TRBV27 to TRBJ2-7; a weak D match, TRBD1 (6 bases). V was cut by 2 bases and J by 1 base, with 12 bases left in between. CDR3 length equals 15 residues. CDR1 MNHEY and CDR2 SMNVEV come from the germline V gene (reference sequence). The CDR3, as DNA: TGTGCCAGCAGTTTAAGGGGGACATTATCCTACGAGCAGTACTTC. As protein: CASSLRGTLSYEQYF.

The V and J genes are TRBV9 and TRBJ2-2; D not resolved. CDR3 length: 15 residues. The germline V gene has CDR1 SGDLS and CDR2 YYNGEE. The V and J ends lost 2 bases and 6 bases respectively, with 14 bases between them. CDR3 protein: CASSVALQASGELFF. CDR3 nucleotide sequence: TGTGCCAGCAGCGTTGCCCTTCAAGCGTCCGGGGAGCTGTTTTTT.

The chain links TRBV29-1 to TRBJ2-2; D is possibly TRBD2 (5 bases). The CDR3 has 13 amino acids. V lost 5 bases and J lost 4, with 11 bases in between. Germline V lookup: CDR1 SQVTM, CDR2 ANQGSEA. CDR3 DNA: TGCAGCGTTATAAGAGGGATCACCGGGGAGCTGTTTTTT. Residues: CSVIRGITGELFF.

CDR3 nucleotide sequence: TGTGCCAGCAGTGACGAGCGGGGGGGCGGGGAGACCCAGTACTTC. Its translation is CASSDERGGGETQYF. The chain carries TRBV2 and TRBJ2-5; 10 nucleotides match TRBD2. This CDR3 spans 15 amino acids. Germline values: CDR1 SNHLY, CDR2 FYNNEI. V gave up 3 bases and J gave up 5 bases; unmatched junction bases: 6.